The clone carrying this T cell receptor (beta chain) was detected a few times. This specimen includes other DNA sequences encoding the same CDR3. This sample stems from a study of OX40 agonist ivuxolimab in advanced cancers. Across the study: The mean age was approximately 60 years, ranging from about 20 to 90, with around four fifths of participants male. Partial responses were achieved by three patients: one hepatocellular carcinoma, two cutaneous melanoma.

The table came from immunoSEQ multiplex PCR; TCRdb's copy has only in-frame clones and leaves some out. Of 70,000 or so clones listed, 84% are singletons. Trimming shortened V by 1 base and J by 1 base, and 7 bases separated the two germline ends. The germline V gene has CDR1 SNHLY and CDR2 FYNNEI. CDR3 length equals 15 residues. The clonotype comes from an adult with an advanced solid tumor such as melanoma, head and neck, liver or kidney cancer. The V and J genes are TRBV2 and TRBJ2-2; D perhaps matches TRBD2 (6 bases). Sequencing used CD4+ or CD8+ T cells sorted from blood, obtained in a trial of the OX40 agonist ivuxolimab. The CDR3 is CASSEGLENTGELFF. As DNA, the CDR3 is TGTGCCAGCAGTGAAGGACTAGAGAACACCGGGGAGCTGTTTTTT.